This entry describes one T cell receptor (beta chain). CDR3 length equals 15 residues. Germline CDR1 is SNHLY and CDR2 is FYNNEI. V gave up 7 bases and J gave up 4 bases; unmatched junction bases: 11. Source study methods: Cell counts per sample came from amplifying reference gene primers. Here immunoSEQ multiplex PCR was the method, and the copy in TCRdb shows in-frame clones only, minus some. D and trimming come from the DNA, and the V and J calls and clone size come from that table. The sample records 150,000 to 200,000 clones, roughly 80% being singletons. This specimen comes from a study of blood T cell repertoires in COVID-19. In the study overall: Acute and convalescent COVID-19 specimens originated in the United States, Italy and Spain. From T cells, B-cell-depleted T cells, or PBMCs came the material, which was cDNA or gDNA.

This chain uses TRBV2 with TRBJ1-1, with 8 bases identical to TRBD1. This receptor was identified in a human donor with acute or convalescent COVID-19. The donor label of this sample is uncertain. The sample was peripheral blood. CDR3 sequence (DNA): TGTGCCAGCACTCGAACAGGACAGGGAAGCACTGAAGCTTTCTTT. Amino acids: CASTRTGQGSTEAFF.